This T cell receptor (beta chain) was recovered during a study of human T cells and chemical hapten exposure. Whole-study context: Patch testing placed 0.01% DPC on the upper back, with readings at 6 days. Alopecia universalis, totalis or areata was present in patients who were mostly female.

The ends were cut back, 3 bases at V and 2 bases at J, with 8 bases in the middle. The CDR3 sequence is 15 residues long. Germline V gene sequence: CDR1 SGHDN, CDR2 FVKESK. Individual cDNA molecules (in the library) carried attached unique molecular identifiers. TCRdb independently ran MiXCR on the RACE reads; one entry per CDR3 protein. The data show around 380,000 distinct CDR3 sequences, approximately 4.4% seen once. Specified time point: patch test 1, 2 weeks after DPC sensitization. Sample treatment: therapeutic diphenylcyclopropenone sensitization with weekly scalp DPC. Patients had alopecia, were aged 18 to 70, and were not pregnant.

The receptor was isolated from a woman in her forties or fifties with alopecia areata. Some clones in this sample may be carry-over from other donors' samples. Sequences were derived from whole blood, sampled in connection with sensitization to the hapten diphenylcyclopropenone (DPC). The J gene is TRBJ2-6, the V gene TRBV14; no firm D call. The CDR3 spells CASSHRPAGANVLTF. In DNA form, the CDR3 reads TGTGCCAGCAGCCATCGGCCGGCTGGGGCCAACGTCCTGACTTTC.